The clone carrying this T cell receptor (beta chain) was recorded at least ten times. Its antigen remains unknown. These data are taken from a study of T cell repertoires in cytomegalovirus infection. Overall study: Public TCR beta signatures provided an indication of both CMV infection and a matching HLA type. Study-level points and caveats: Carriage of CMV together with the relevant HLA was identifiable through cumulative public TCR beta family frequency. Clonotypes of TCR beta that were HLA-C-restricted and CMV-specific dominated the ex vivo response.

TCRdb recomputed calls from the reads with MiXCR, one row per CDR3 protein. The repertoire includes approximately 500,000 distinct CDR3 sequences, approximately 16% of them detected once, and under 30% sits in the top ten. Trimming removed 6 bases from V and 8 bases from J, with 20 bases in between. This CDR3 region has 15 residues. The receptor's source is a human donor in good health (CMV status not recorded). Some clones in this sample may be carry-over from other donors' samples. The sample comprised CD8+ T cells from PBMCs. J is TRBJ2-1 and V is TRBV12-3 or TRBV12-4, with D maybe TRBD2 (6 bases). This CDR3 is CASSRWGLWVDEQFF. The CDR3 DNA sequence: TGTGCCAGCAGCCGGTGGGGACTTTGGGTCGATGAGCAGTTCTTC.